This T cell receptor beta chain was identified during a study of blood T cell repertoires in COVID-19. For the study at large: Sites across the United States, Italy and Spain contributed samples from acute and convalescent COVID-19. T cells, B-cell-depleted T cells, or PBMCs supplied cDNA or gDNA.

In the authors' methods: Using reference gene primer amplification, nucleated cell counts were estimated. The method was immunoSEQ multiplex PCR; TCRdb's version includes in-frame clones alone and lacks a portion of them. The DNA was the basis for D and trimming; V, J and clone size are from that table. Altogether hundreds of thousands of clones are present, 86% being singletons, with the ten largest covering 1.4%. CDR1 and CDR2 (germline): SGDLS, YYNGEE. With 0 bases removed from V and 0 bases from J, the gap between germline ends came to 7 bases. CDR3 length: 16 amino acids. Specimen: peripheral blood. V usage is TRBV9 and J usage is TRBJ1-6; D unclear. The sequence was collected from a woman aged 30 to 39 with active or convalescent COVID-19. The CDR3 sequence is CASSVDSSSYNSPLHF. The CDR3 DNA sequence: TGTGCCAGCAGCGTAGATTCTAGCTCCTATAATTCACCCCTCCACTTT.